A single sample gave rise to the 19 T cell receptor beta chains below, sequenced in a study of T cells in women clearing cervical HPV infection. Repertoires were generated with immunoSEQ multiplex PCR, while TCRdb's copy carries only in-frame clones and drops some. The listing contains about 24,000 clones. Sequencing was done on a sample of blood buffy coat. Every receptor here comes from a woman between 18 and 70 years old with a cervical HPV16 infection that either progressed to CIN3+ or cleared (not recorded which).

Concerning this clone: The read gets to within 3 residues of the CDR3 end, and the germline J gene fills in the rest. The chain has TRBV11-2 and TRBJ1-1, with D possibly being TRBD1 (6 bases). The CDR3 extends over 15 amino acids. Per germline, CDR1 SGHAT and CDR2 FQNNGV. The germline V and J ends were trimmed by 3 bases and 1 base, with 12 bases remaining between them. The sequenced CDR3 bases are TGTGCCAGCAGCTTTACCGGGACAACGAACACTGAA. It encodes CASSFTGTTNTE. The whole CDR3 protein reads CASSFTGTTNTEAFF.

Regarding this clone: The observed sequence ends 3 residues before the CDR3 terminus, with the missing tail filled in from the germline J gene. V is TRBV6-1 and J is TRBJ1-4; D is undetermined. V lost 4 bases, J lost 0 bases, and 6 bases lay in between. The CDR3 sequence is 14 residues long. Germline CDR1 MNHNS, CDR2 SASEGT. The part of the CDR3 DNA that was read is TGTGCCAGCAGTGTGTTAACAACTAATGAAAAA. Its protein is CASSVLTTNEK. The complete CDR3 protein is CASSVLTTNEKLFF.

On this clone: With the read ending 3 residues before the CDR3 end, the germline J gene is used to fill in that end. The chain has TRBV20-1 and TRBJ2-1; 9 bases are shared with TRBD2. J gave up 3 bases and V 2 bases, and 11 bases lay outside the gene matches. This CDR3 has 17 amino acids. Germline V lookup: CDR1 DFQATT, CDR2 SNEGSKA (reference sequence). The CDR3 is CSARLTLAGIIYNEQFF. CDR3 DNA (partial): TGCAGTGCTAGACTAACCCTAGCGGGGATTATCTACAATGAG.

In regard to this clone: The read stops 3 residues short of the end of the CDR3; the missing end is completed from the germline J gene. The V gene is TRBV5-1, the J gene TRBJ1-1, with D hard to call. The V gene lost 2 bases and the J gene lost 3 bases, with 17 bases spanning the gap. This CDR3 comprises 16 residues. The germline CDR1 and CDR2 sequences are SGHRS and YFSETQ. The sequenced part of the CDR3 DNA is TGCGCCAGCAGCTTCCGTTTCGCAAGTCGGGACACTGAA. It translates to CASSFRFASRDTE. The whole CDR3 sequence reads CASSFRFASRDTEAFF.

Details on this clone: The read gets to within 3 residues of the CDR3 end, and the germline J gene fills in the rest. The chain employs TRBV7-9 and TRBJ2-4; D might be TRBD1 (6 bases). V shed 3 bases and J shed 6 bases, with 9 bases lying between them. This CDR3 region has 13 residues. Germline V lookup: CDR1 SEHNR, CDR2 FQNEAQ (reference sequence). The sequenced part of the CDR3 DNA is TGTGCCAGCAGCTTGGGCAGGGGAAACATT. This encodes CASSLGRGNI. The whole CDR3 protein reads CASSLGRGNIQYF.

About this clone: The CDR3 end lies 3 residues beyond the end of the read and is filled in from the germline J gene. The chain joins TRBV18 to TRBJ1-2; the D gene is possibly TRBD1 (6 bases). Germline CDR1 KGHSH, CDR2 LQKENI. This CDR3 region has 13 residues. CDR3 protein: CASSPRGTYDYTF. Partial CDR3 DNA: TGTGCCAGCTCACCTAGGGGGACCTACGAC.

Worth noting for this clone: The read comes to an end 3 residues before the CDR3 does, leaving the germline J gene to fill in the end. V and J are TRBV12-3 or TRBV12-4 and TRBJ2-5; 9 bases align to TRBD1. Unmatched junction bases numbered 7, after V lost 6 bases and J lost 5 bases. The CDR3 extends over 14 amino acids. CDR3 residues: CASSQGQGHETQYF. CDR3 DNA, as far as it was read: TGTGCCAGCAGCCAGGGACAGGGTCATGAGACC.

Turning to this clone: The CDR3 goes on 3 residues after the read ends, and that part is filled in from the germline J gene. The chain carries TRBV7-6 and TRBJ2-2, with D perhaps matching TRBD2 (7 bases). V was pared by 6 bases and J by 1 base, with 15 bases between. Germline V gene data show CDR1 as SGHVS and CDR2 as FNYEAQ. CDR3 length equals 16 residues. This CDR3 is CASRLLGGQNTGELFF. CDR3 DNA, as far as it was read: TGTGCCAGCAGATTGCTCGGGGGGCAGAACACCGGGGAG.

As regards this clone: Read sequence stops 3 residues before the CDR3 end, and the germline J gene provides the missing end. The chain carries TRBV18 and TRBJ2-1, with 14 bases matching TRBD2. Germline values: CDR1 KGHSH, CDR2 LQKENI. This CDR3 has 16 residues. V lost 3 bases, J lost 8 bases, and 6 bases stayed unmatched. The DNA read from the CDR3 is TGTGCCAGCTCACCCCCTGGGACTAGCGGGAGATATGAG. Translation gives CASSPPGTSGRYE. The entire CDR3 reads CASSPPGTSGRYEQFF.

As to this clone: The CDR3 extends 3 residues past the end of the read, so its final part is completed from the germline J gene. The chain employs TRBV5-1 and TRBJ2-2, with TRBD2 matching over 9 bases. The length of the CDR3 is 19 residues. After removal of 4 bases from V and 0 bases from J, the junction contained 13 bases not matched to a gene. Looked up from germline, CDR1 is SGHRS and CDR2 is YFSETQ. This CDR3 is CASSPGELAGITNTGELFF. The DNA read from the CDR3 is TGCGCCAGCAGCCCCGGGGAACTAGCGGGCATCACGAACACCGGGGAG.

Regarding this clone: The read terminates 3 residues before the CDR3 end, so the remaining end is supplied by the germline J gene. This chain joins TRBV20-1 and TRBJ2-7, with 8 bases lining up with TRBD2. The trim removed 5 bases at V and 0 bases at J, leaving 9 bases unmatched. CDR3 size: 15 residues. Germline CDR1 DFQATT, CDR2 SNEGSKA (reference sequence). The sequenced part of the CDR3 DNA is TGCAGTGCTCCTCGGGGGCGGGGGGTCTCCTACGAG. Its protein product is CSAPRGRGVSYE. The entire CDR3 sequence reads CSAPRGRGVSYEQYF.

With respect to this clone: The CDR3 end lies 3 residues beyond the end of the read and is filled in from the germline J gene. This chain joins TRBV19 and TRBJ2-7; 9 bases are shared with TRBD1. CDR3 length equals 17 residues. Germline loops: CDR1 LNHDA, CDR2 SQIVND (reference sequence). Trimming took 3 bases from V and 5 from J; bases not matched to a gene: 14. The CDR3 bases that were read are TGTGCCAGTAGTATCTCCATATTACAGGGGGCGGCGGACGAG. It translates to CASSISILQGAADE. The whole CDR3 sequence is CASSISILQGAADEQYF.

Points on this clone: The read is 3 residues too short to cover the CDR3 end, so that end is filled in from the germline J gene. The V and J genes are TRBV18 and TRBJ2-2; 8 bases fit TRBD2. Germline V lookup: CDR1 KGHSH, CDR2 LQKENI. CDR3 length: 17 residues. With 2 bases clipped from V and 1 base from J, the junction kept 6 bases outside the gene matches. The CDR3 spells CASSPELAGLNTGELFF. The covered CDR3 bases are TGTGCCAGCTCACCAGAGCTAGCGGGCTTGAACACCGGGGAG.

As concerns this clone: The read is 3 residues too short to cover the CDR3 end, so that end is filled in from the germline J gene. The V call is TRBV7-8, the J call TRBJ2-1; 7 bases match TRBD1. V shed 3 bases, J shed 7 bases, and the junction held 9 bases outside the gene matches. CDR1 and CDR2 (germline): SGHVS, FQNEAQ. The CDR3 consists of 15 residues. The covered CDR3 bases are TGTGCCAGCAGCTTGAGTCGGGACAGTTCGAATGAG. Protein sequence: CASSLSRDSSNE. The entire CDR3 protein is CASSLSRDSSNEQFF. The full variable domain, rest sourced from reference TRBV7-8 and TRBJ2-1, is GAGVSQSPRYKVAKRGQDVALRCDPISGHVSLFWYQQALGQGPEFLTYFQNEAQLDKSGLPSDRFFAERPEGSVSTLKIQRTQQEDSAVYLCASSLSRDSSNEQFFGPGTRLTVL.

About this clone itself: From the germline J gene comes the end of the CDR3, since the read stops 3 residues before it. This chain links TRBV5-6 with TRBJ1-2, with D tentatively TRBD1 (5 bases). This CDR3 contains 14 residues. The V gene's germline CDR1 is SGHDT and CDR2 YYEEEE. The sequenced CDR3 bases are TGTGCCAGCAGCTTGGATGGCAGGGATTGGGGC. Translating gives CASSLDGRDWG. The entire CDR3 protein reads CASSLDGRDWGYTF.

Worth noting for this clone: The observed sequence ends 3 residues before the CDR3 terminus, with the missing tail filled in from the germline J gene. The genes are TRBV11-2 and TRBJ2-7; D is unresolved. Germline CDR1 and CDR2: SGHAT and FQNNGV. The CDR3 is made up of 13 amino acids. V lost 2 bases, J lost 1 base, and 6 bases lay in between. The DNA read from the CDR3 is TGTGCCAGCAGCTTATCTCTTTCCTACGAG. This sequence encodes CASSLSLSYE. The CDR3 reads in full as CASSLSLSYEQYF.

This clone is deemed medium-sized by its frequency. The CDR3 goes on 3 residues after the read ends, and that part is filled in from the germline J gene. The chain couples TRBV29-1 to TRBJ2-3, with unresolved D. Trimming removed 1 base at V and 8 bases at J, with 13 bases between. The CDR3 has 13 amino acids. Germline CDR1 is SQVTM and CDR2 is ANQGSEA. This CDR3 reads CSVEVGDSGTQYF. Partial CDR3 DNA: TGCAGCGTTGAAGTTGGTGATTCGGGTACG.

Worth noting for this clone: The read finishes 3 residues shy of the CDR3 end, and the germline J gene is used to complete it. The chain joins TRBV18 to TRBJ1-2, with 9 bases matching TRBD1. This CDR3 region has 14 residues. The germline CDR1 and CDR2 sequences are KGHSH and LQKENI. This chain's CDR3 is CASSRTGEAYDYTF. Partial CDR3 DNA: TGTGCCAGCTCTAGGACAGGGGAGGCCTACGAC.

With regard to this clone: The read falls 3 residues short of the CDR3 end, and the missing part is taken from the germline J gene. The chain uses TRBV18 and TRBJ2-7; TRBD2 is a possible D gene (6 bases). Between the trimmed V and J ends, which lost 6 bases and 4 bases, there was a span of 16 bases. This CDR3 has 14 residues. Germline V CDR1 and CDR2: KGHSH, LQKENI. CDR3 bases read: TGTGCCAGCTCGGCCGCGGGAACTACTTACGAG. It encodes CASSAAGTTYE. The whole CDR3 reads CASSAAGTTYEQYF.